This T cell receptor (beta chain) was documented in a study of blood T cell repertoires in COVID-19. The CDR3 totals 15 residues. Trimming pared 0 bases from V and 3 bases from J, leaving 11 bases between. Germline CDR1 and CDR2: SEHNR and FQNEAQ (reference sequence). Clones were sequenced by immunoSEQ multiplex PCR, and TCRdb holds only the in-frame ones, with some missing. The sample has fewer than 450,000 clones, about 90% seen once; the top ten hold 0.6%. Specimen: PBMCs or T cells enriched from blood (not recorded which). V is TRBV7-9 and J is TRBJ1-1, with a weak D call TRBD1 (6 bases). The clonotype comes from a man aged 18 to 35 who had recovered from COVID-19. The CDR3 loop is CASSLAQGLDTEAFF. The DNA of the CDR3 is TGTGCCAGCAGCTTAGCCCAGGGGTTGGACACTGAAGCTTTCTTT.